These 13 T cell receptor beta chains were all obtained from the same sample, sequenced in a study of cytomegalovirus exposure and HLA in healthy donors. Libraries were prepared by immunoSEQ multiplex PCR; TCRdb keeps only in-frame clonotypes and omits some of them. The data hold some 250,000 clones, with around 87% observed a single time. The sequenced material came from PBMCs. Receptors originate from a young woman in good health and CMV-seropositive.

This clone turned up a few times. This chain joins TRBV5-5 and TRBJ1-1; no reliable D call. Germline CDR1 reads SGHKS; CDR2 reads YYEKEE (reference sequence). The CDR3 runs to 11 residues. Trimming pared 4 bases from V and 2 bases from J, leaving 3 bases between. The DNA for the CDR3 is TGTGCCAGCAGCCTTAACACTGAAGCTTTCTTT. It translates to CASSLNTEAFF.

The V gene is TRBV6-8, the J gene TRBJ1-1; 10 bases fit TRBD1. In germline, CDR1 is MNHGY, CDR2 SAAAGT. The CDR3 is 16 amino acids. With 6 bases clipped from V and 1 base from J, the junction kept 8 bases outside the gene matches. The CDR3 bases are TGTGCCAGCAGCCAAACCGGGACAGGGGAGAACACTGAAGCTTTCTTT. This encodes CASSQTGTGENTEAFF.

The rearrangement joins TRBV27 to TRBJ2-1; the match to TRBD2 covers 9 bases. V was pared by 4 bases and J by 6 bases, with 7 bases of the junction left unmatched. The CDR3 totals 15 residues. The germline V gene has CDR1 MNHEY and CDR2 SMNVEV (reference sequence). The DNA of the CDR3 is TGTGCCAGCAGTTCACTAGCGGGCCGAACCAATGAGCAGTTCTTC. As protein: CASSSLAGRTNEQFF.

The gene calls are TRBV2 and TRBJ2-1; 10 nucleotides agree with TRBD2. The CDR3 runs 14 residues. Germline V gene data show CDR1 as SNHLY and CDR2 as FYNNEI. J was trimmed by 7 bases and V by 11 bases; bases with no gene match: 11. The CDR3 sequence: CARQELAGKNEQFF. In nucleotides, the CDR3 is TGTGCCCGACAAGAACTAGCGGGGAAAAATGAGCAGTTCTTC.

CDR3 nucleotide sequence: TGTGCCACCAGGGCCGGGACCGGGGAGGCGAACACTGAAGCTTTCTTT. Its protein product is CATRAGTGEANTEAFF. The V and J genes are TRBV15 and TRBJ1-1, with D possibly being TRBD1 (5 bases). V was pared by 6 bases and J by 1 base, with 18 bases between. This CDR3 comprises 16 residues. Looked up from germline, CDR1 is LNHNV and CDR2 is YYDKDF (reference sequence).

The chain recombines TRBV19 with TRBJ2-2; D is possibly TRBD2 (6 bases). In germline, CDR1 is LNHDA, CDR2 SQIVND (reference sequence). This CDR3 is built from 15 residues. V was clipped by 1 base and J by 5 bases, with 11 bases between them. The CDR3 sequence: CASSIAAGRTGELFF. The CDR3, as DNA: TGTGCCAGTAGTATAGCCGCAGGGAGGACCGGGGAGCTGTTTTTT.

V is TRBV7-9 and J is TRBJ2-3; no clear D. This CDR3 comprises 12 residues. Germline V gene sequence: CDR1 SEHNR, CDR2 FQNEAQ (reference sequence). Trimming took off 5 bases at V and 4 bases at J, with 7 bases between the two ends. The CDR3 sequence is CASSLRPDTQYF. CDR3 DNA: TGTGCCAGCAGCCTCCGTCCAGATACGCAGTATTTT.

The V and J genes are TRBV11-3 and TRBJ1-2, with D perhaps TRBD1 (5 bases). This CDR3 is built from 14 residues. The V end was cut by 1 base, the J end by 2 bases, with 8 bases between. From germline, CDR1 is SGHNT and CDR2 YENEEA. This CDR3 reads CASSLVPGNYGYTF. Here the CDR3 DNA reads TGTGCCAGCAGCTTAGTCCCAGGGAACTATGGCTACACCTTC.

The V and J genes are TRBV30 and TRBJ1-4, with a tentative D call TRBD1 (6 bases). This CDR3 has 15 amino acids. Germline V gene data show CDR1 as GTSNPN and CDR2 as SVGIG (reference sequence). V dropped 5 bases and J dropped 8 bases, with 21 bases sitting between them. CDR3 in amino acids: CAWVDKGGVTEKLFF. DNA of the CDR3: TGTGCCTGGGTCGACAAGGGGGGGGTTACGGAAAAACTGTTTTTT.

CDR3 sequence: CASSSDRGNTEAFF. The CDR3 region has the DNA TGTGCCAGCAGTTCGGACAGGGGGAACACTGAAGCTTTCTTT. The chain links TRBV7-2 to TRBJ1-1; TRBD1 agrees at 9 bases. CDR1 SGHTA and CDR2 FQGNSA come from the germline V gene. The CDR3 extends over 14 amino acids. V lost 6 bases and J lost 1; bases outside the gene matches: 3.

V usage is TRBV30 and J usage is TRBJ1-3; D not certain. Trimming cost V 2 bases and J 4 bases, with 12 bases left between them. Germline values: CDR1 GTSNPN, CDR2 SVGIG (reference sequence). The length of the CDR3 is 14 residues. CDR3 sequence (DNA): TGTGCCTGGAGTATAGGAGTGCGGGGAAACACCATATATTTT. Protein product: CAWSIGVRGNTIYF.

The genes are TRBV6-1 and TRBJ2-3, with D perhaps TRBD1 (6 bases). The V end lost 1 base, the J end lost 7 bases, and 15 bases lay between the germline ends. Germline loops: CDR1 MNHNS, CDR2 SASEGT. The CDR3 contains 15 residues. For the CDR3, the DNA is TGTGCCAGCAGTGAAGTTTGGACAGCGACAAATACGCAGTATTTT. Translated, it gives CASSEVWTATNTQYF.

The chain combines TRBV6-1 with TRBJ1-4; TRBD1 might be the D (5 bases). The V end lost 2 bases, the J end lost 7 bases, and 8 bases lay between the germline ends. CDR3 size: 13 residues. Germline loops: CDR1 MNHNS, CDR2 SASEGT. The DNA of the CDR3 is TGTGCCAGCAGTGAAAATAGGGGTGAAAAACTGTTTTTT. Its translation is CASSENRGEKLFF.